This TCR beta chain stems from a study of CD8 T cells in ankylosing spondylitis. TCRdb independently ran MiXCR on the 5' RACE reads; one entry per CDR3 protein. This table has about 280,000 distinct CDR3 sequences, about 19% appearing once. Deletions cut 7 bases from V and 5 bases from J, with 24 bases between. The CDR3 runs to 16 residues. Per the germline V gene, CDR1 is SGHRS and CDR2 is YFSETQ. This clonotype was recorded a few times. Its cognate antigen is unknown. Study observations and caveats: Seemingly distinctive of ankylosing spondylitis blood was a TCR beta motif formed by eight highly homologous variants. Disease-linked clones reportedly showed significant enrichment in matched ankylosing spondylitis synovial fluid.

This clonotype was sampled from a male donor with ankylosing spondylitis or in good health (not recorded which). The chain has TRBV5-1 and TRBJ2-5, with D possibly TRBD2 on 6 matching bases. Sequencing was carried out using blood, either unsorted or a sorted T cell fraction (not recorded which). CDR3: CASGQRGGKGLETQYF. The CDR3 DNA is TGCGCCAGCGGCCAAAGAGGAGGGAAGGGTTTGGAGACCCAGTACTTC.